Below, 17 T cell receptor beta chains from the same sample are listed, as sequenced in a study of T cell repertoires in cytomegalovirus infection. TCRdb analysed the reads with MiXCR anew, one entry per CDR3 protein. Among about 600,000 distinct CDR3 sequences listed, roughly 26% were seen once. Sequenced: CD8+ T cells from PBMCs. The source is a human donor in good health (CMV status not recorded). Some clones in this sample may be carry-over from other donors' samples.

This clonotype has a handful of counts. The V call is TRBV19, the J call TRBJ1-1, with 7 bases fitting TRBD1. V lost 6 bases, J lost 4 bases, and 8 bases stayed unmatched. This CDR3 region has 14 residues. The germline CDR1 and CDR2 sequences are LNHDA and SQIVND (reference sequence). The CDR3 here is CASSRPTGTTEAFF. The DNA of the CDR3 is TGTGCCAGTAGCCGGCCGACAGGGACCACTGAAGCTTTCTTT. Filled out from reference TRBV19 and TRBJ1-1, the complete variable domain reads DGGITQSPKYLFRKEGQNVTLSCEQNLNHDAMYWYRQDPGQGLRLIYYSQIVNDFQKGDIAEGYSVSREKKESFPLTVTSAQKNPTAFYLCASSRPTGTTEAFFGQGTRLTVV.

This clonotype has at least ten counts. The V and J genes are TRBV7-2 and TRBJ2-7; 7 bases map to TRBD2. This CDR3 has 15 residues. CDR1 and CDR2 (germline): SGHTA, FQGNSA. V lost 5 bases and J lost 0; bases outside the gene matches: 7. CDR3 region: CASSLGGGISYEQYF. For the CDR3, the DNA is TGTGCCAGCAGCCTGGGGGGGGGAATCTCCTACGAGCAGTACTTC.

This clonotype was counted at least ten times. The chain is built from TRBV6-5 and TRBJ2-2; 7 positions match TRBD1. The CDR3 consists of 19 residues. J was trimmed by 7 bases and V by 4 bases; bases with no gene match: 21. The germline V gene has CDR1 MNHEY and CDR2 SVGAGI. For the CDR3, the DNA is TGTGCCAGCAGTTTACGACGACCTTCGGGTAGGGGGCTTGACGGGGAGCTGTTTTTT. As protein: CASSLRRPSGRGLDGELFF.

This clonotype was observed a handful of times. The CDR3, as DNA: TGTGCCAGCAGAAAACGGAGAGGGGGGGCTACGAACTATGGCTACACCTTC. Its translation: CASRKRRGGATNYGYTF. The V and J genes are TRBV28 and TRBJ1-2, with D tentatively TRBD1 (6 bases). The length of the CDR3 is 17 residues. Trimming cost V 6 bases and J 2 bases, with 22 bases left between them. CDR1 and CDR2 (germline): MDHEN, SYDVKM.

This clonotype came up a few times. Written as DNA, the CDR3 is TGTGCCAGCAGCGTCGACAGGTCCTACACTGAAGCTTTCTTT. Amino acids: CASSVDRSYTEAFF. The gene calls are TRBV25-1 and TRBJ1-1, with a weak D call TRBD1 (6 bases). The CDR3 has 14 amino acids. The V and J ends lost 6 bases and 3 bases respectively, with 14 bases between them. The germline V gene has CDR1 MGHDK and CDR2 SYGVNS.

The chain couples TRBV2 to TRBJ2-7; TRBD1 agrees at 9 bases. This CDR3 has 14 amino acids. Losses at the gene ends were 4 bases for V and 3 bases for J; bases not matched to a gene: 4. Germline V gene sequence: CDR1 SNHLY, CDR2 FYNNEI. The CDR3 spells CASSGTGAFYEQYF. In nucleotides, the CDR3 is TGTGCCAGCAGTGGGACAGGGGCTTTCTACGAGCAGTACTTC.

This chain joins TRBV6-2 or TRBV6-3 and TRBJ2-2; possible D gene TRBD2, 5 bases. CDR3 size: 15 residues. In germline, CDR1 is MNHEY, CDR2 SVGEGT. Trimming removed 5 bases at V and 0 bases at J, with 10 bases between. CDR3 sequence (DNA): TGTGCCAGCAGTCACGACTACGCGAACACCGGGGAGCTGTTTTTT. This gives the protein CASSHDYANTGELFF.

This clonotype was observed many times. In nucleotides, the CDR3 is TGTGCCAGCAGAACAACCGGGACACGCTTTCCCTACGAGCAGTACGTC. Its translation is CASRTTGTRFPYEQYV. The chain has TRBV7-3 and TRBJ2-7; D perhaps matches TRBD1 (6 bases). Germline V gene sequence: CDR1 SGHTA, CDR2 FQGTGA. Trimming shortened V by 6 bases and J by 2 bases, and 20 bases separated the two germline ends. CDR3 size: 16 residues.

The rearrangement links TRBV14 to TRBJ1-1; possible D gene TRBD1, 5 bases. The germline CDR1 and CDR2 sequences are SGHDN and FVKESK. The V and J ends lost 0 bases and 5 bases respectively, with 19 bases between them. The CDR3 has 17 residues. CDR3 loop: CASSQDVIRQGGTEAFF. CDR3 nucleotides: TGTGCCAGCAGCCAAGATGTAATTCGGCAGGGAGGGACTGAAGCTTTCTTT.

This clonotype was counted between two and nine times. The genes are TRBV20-1 and TRBJ1-5; D is perhaps TRBD1 (5 bases). The CDR3 has 12 residues. Germline V gene sequence: CDR1 DFQATT, CDR2 SNEGSKA (reference sequence). V gave up 4 bases and J gave up 5 bases, with 9 bases separating them. The CDR3: CSANPTDQPQHF. The CDR3 DNA reads as TGCAGTGCTAATCCGACAGATCAGCCCCAGCATTTT.

In this sample, this clonotype turned up many times. V usage is TRBV7-3 and J usage is TRBJ2-1; 14 bases are a match to TRBD2. The V gene's germline CDR1 is SGHTA and CDR2 FQGTGA. The CDR3 is 14 amino acids. V dropped 1 base and J dropped 15; count of bases not matched to a gene: 5. Here the CDR3 DNA reads TGTGCCAGCAGCTTAAAGGGGACTAGCGGGGGAATGTTCTTC. It is translated as CASSLKGTSGGMFF.

This clonotype showed up just a few times. This chain links TRBV28 with TRBJ2-1; D ambiguous. V was trimmed by 2 bases and J by 7 bases, leaving 12 bases between them. CDR3 length: 14 amino acids. The V gene's germline CDR1 is MDHEN and CDR2 SYDVKM. Here the CDR3 DNA reads TGTGCCAGCAGTTTAAGTCTACGGTCTAATGAGCAGTTCTTC. This sequence encodes CASSLSLRSNEQFF.

This clonotype was counted between two and nine times. The rearrangement links TRBV7-9 to TRBJ1-2; D not certain. The CDR3 totals 14 residues. Germline V gives CDR1 SEHNR, CDR2 FQNEAQ (reference sequence). Deletions cut 1 base from V and 1 base from J, with 7 bases between. CDR3: CASSLVPDNYGYTF. For the CDR3, the DNA is TGTGCCAGCAGCTTAGTCCCGGATAACTATGGCTACACCTTC.

V and J are TRBV25-1 and TRBJ2-1, with 10 nucleotides matching TRBD2. The V and J ends lost 6 bases and 5 bases, in that order; junction bases with no gene match: 10. CDR1 and CDR2 from the germline V gene are MGHDK and SYGVNS. CDR3 length: 16 residues. In DNA form, the CDR3 reads TGTGCCAGCAGCGCTAGCGGGGGCCGAAACAACAATGAGCAGTTCTTC. This translates into CASSASGGRNNNEQFF.

This chain connects TRBV23-1 to TRBJ1-1; no clear D. TRBV23-1 is identified as an open reading frame with a role that is uncertain. CDR3 length: 21 amino acids. V was clipped by 0 bases and J by 11 bases, with 37 bases between them. In nucleotides, the CDR3 is TGCGCCAGCAGTCAATCGGACCCCACAAAAAGCTTTTGTCGATCATTGAATTGGGCTTTCTTT. It specifies CASSQSDPTKSFCRSLNWAFF.

This clonotype came up many times. The chain has TRBV7-2 and TRBJ2-5; D is ambiguous. Germline CDR1 and CDR2: SGHTA and FQGNSA. V was cut by 3 bases and J by 5 bases, with 16 bases left in between. The CDR3 is 15 residues long. As DNA, the CDR3 is TGTGCCAGCAGCTTGTGGGTGGGGTATGCGGAGACCCAGTACTTC. Translating gives CASSLWVGYAETQYF. The whole variable domain, remainder taken from reference TRBV7-2 and TRBJ2-5, is GAGVSQSPSNKVTEKGKDVELRCDPISGHTALYWYRQSLGQGLEFLIYFQGNSAPDKSGLPSDRFSAERTGGSVSTLTIQRTQQEDSAVYLCASSLWVGYAETQYFGPGTRLLVL.

This clonotype was seen more than once but under ten times. The V gene is TRBV20-1, the J gene TRBJ1-2; perhaps TRBD1 as D (5 bases). V was trimmed by 6 bases and J by 4 bases, leaving 9 bases between them. The CDR3 has 11 residues. Germline V lookup: CDR1 DFQATT, CDR2 SNEGSKA (reference sequence). CDR3 sequence reads: CSASGTYGYTF. The CDR3 DNA follows: TGCAGTGCGTCAGGGACCTATGGCTACACCTTC.